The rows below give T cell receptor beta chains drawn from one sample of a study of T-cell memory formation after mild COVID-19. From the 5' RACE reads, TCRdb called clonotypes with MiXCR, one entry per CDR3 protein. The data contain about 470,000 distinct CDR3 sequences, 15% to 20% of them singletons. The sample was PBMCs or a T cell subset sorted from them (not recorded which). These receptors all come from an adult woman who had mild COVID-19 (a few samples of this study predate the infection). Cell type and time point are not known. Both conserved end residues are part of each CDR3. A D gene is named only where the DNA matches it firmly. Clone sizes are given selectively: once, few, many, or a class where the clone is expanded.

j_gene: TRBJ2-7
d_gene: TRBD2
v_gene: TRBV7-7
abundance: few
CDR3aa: CASSPLGGFYEQYF
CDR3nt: TGTGCCAGCAGCCCGCTGGGGGGGTTCTACGAGCAGTACTTC

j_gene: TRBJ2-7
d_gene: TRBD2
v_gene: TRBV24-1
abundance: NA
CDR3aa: CATSGGGLSYEQYF
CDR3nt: TGTGCCACCTCGGGGGGGGGCCTCTCCTACGAGCAGTACTTC

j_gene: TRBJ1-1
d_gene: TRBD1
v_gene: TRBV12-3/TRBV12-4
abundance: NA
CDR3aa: CASKPTGMNTEAFF
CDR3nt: TGTGCCAGCAAACCGACAGGGATGAACACTGAAGCTTTCTTT

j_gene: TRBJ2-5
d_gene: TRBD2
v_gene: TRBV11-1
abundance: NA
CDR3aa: CASSRPGLAEVTQYF
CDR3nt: TGTGCCAGCAGTCGACCCGGACTAGCCGAGGTGACCCAGTACTTC

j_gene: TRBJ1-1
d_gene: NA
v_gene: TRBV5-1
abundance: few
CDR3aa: CASSLDTVEAFF
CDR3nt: TGCGCCAGCAGCCTGGACACCGTCGAAGCTTTCTTT

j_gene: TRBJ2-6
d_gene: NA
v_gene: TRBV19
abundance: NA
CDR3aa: CASSFGRTGANVLTF
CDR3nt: TGTGCCAGTAGCTTTGGGAGGACTGGGGCCAACGTCCTGACTTTC

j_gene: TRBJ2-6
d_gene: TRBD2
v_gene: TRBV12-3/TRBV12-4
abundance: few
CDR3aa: CASTLHGGVTF
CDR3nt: TGTGCCAGCACCCTCCACGGGGGGGTGACTTTC

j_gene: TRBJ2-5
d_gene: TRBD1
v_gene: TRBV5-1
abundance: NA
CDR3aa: CASSRGQDSFQETQYF
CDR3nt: TGCGCCAGCAGCAGGGGACAGGATTCCTTTCAAGAGACCCAGTACTTC

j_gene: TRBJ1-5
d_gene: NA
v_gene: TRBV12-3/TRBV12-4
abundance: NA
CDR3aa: CASSQELYRVGQPQHF
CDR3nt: TGTGCCAGCAGCCAGGAACTTTACAGGGTGGGTCAGCCCCAGCATTTT

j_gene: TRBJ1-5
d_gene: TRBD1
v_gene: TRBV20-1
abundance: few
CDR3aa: CSARQHRLTGRADRNQPQHF
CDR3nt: TGCAGTGCTAGACAACACCGATTGACAGGGCGAGCAGATCGCAATCAGCCCCAGCATTTT

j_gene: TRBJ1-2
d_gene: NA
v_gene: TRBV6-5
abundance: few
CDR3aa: CASSYNRVYGYTF
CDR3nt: TGTGCCAGCAGTTACAACAGAGTCTATGGCTACACCTTC

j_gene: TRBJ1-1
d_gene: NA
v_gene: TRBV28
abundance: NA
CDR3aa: CASTLSEVTGNTEAFF
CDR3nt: TGTGCCAGCACCTTATCCGAGGTTACAGGGAACACTGAAGCTTTCTTT

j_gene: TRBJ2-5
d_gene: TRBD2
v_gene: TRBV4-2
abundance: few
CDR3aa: CASSQGLAGAKETQYF
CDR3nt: TGTGCCAGCAGCCAAGGTCTAGCGGGAGCCAAAGAGACCCAGTACTTC

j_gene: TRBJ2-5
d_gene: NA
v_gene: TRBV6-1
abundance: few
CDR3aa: CASSQGTRETQYF
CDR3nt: TGTGCCAGCAGTCAGGGGACCCGGGAGACCCAGTACTTC

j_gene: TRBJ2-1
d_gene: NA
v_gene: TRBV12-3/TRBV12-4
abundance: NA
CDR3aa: CASSGGTTVGNEQFF
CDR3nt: TGTGCCAGCAGTGGCGGGACCACCGTAGGCAATGAGCAGTTCTTC

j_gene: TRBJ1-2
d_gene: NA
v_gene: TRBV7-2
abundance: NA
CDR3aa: CASSLGTAANYGYTF
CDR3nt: TGTGCCAGCAGCTTAGGGACAGCAGCTAACTATGGCTACACCTTC

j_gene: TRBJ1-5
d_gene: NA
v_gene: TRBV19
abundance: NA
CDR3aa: CASSTQTYQPQHF
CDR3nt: TGTGCCAGTAGTACCCAGACGTATCAGCCCCAGCATTTT

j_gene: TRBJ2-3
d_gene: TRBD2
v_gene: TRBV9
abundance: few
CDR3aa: CASSAGTSGLTDTQYF
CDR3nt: TGTGCCAGCAGCGCCGGGACTAGCGGACTCACAGATACGCAGTATTTT

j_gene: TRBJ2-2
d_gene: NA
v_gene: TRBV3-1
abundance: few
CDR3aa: CASSQVTGELFF
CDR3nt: TGTGCCAGCAGCCAAGTTACCGGGGAGCTGTTTTTT

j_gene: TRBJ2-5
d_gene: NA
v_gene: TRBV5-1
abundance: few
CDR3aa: CASSLVPGQETQYF
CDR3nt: TGCGCCAGCAGCTTGGTGCCAGGTCAAGAGACCCAGTACTTC

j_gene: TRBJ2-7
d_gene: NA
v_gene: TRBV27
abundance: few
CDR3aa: CASRWGAQDSYEQYF
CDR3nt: TGTGCCAGCAGATGGGGGGCGCAGGACTCCTACGAGCAGTACTTC

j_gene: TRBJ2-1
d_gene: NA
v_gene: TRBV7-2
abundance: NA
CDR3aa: CASSLGLFEQFF
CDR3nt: TGTGCCAGCAGCTTAGGACTTTTTGAGCAGTTCTTC

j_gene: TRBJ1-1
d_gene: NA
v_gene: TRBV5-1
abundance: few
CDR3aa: CASSLVGGRPMNTEAFF
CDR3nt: TGCGCCAGCAGCTTGGTGGGGGGCAGGCCTATGAACACTGAAGCTTTCTTT

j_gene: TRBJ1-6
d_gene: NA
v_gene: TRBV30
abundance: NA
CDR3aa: CAWSFRGVNSPLHF
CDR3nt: TGTGCCTGGAGTTTCCGGGGGGTAAATTCACCCCTCCACTTT

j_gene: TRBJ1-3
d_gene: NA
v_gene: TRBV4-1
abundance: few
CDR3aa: CASSQGLTSGNTIYF
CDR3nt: TGCGCCAGCAGCCAGGGACTTACCTCTGGAAACACCATATATTTT

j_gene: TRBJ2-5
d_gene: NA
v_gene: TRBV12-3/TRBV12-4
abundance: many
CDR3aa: CASSWAGEETQYF
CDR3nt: TGTGCCAGCAGTTGGGCAGGGGAAGAGACCCAGTACTTC

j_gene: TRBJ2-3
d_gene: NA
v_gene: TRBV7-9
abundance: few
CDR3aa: CASRSTLDDTQYF
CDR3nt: TGTGCCAGCAGGAGCACCCTTGATGATACGCAGTATTTT

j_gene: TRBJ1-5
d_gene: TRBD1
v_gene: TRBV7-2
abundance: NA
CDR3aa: CASSSRTGSSNQPQHF
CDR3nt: TGTGCCAGCAGCTCCCGGACAGGTTCTAGCAATCAGCCCCAGCATTTT

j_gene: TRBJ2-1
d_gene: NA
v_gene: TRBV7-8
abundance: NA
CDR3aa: CASSKLARSSYNEQFF
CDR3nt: TGTGCCAGCAGCAAGCTAGCGAGAAGCTCCTACAATGAGCAGTTCTTC

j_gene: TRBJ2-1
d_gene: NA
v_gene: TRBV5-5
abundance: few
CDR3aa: CASSLIGVTGAYNEQFF
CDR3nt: TGTGCCAGCAGCTTAATCGGAGTGACAGGAGCTTACAATGAGCAGTTCTTC

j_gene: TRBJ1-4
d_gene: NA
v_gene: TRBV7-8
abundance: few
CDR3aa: CASSSRRTATNEKLFF
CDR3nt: TGTGCCAGCAGCTCCAGACGGACAGCCACTAATGAAAAACTGTTTTTT

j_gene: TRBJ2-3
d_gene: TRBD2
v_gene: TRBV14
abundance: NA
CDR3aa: CASSPLLAATDTQYF
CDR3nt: TGTGCCAGCAGCCCTCTACTAGCGGCCACAGATACGCAGTATTTT

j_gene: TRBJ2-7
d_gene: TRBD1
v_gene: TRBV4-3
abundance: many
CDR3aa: CASSQVRTGGYEQYF
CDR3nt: TGCGCCAGCAGCCAAGTTAGGACAGGGGGATACGAGCAGTACTTC

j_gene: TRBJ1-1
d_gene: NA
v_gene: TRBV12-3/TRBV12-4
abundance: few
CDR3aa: CASSSRNPNTEAFF
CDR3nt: TGTGCCAGCAGTTCACGGAACCCGAACACTGAAGCTTTCTTT

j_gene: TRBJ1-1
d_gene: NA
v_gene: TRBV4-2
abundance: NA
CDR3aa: CASSQDPLQSTEAFF
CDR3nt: TGTGCCAGCAGCCAAGATCCATTGCAGTCCACTGAAGCTTTCTTT

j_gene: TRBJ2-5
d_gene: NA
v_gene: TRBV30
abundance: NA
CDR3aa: CAWSFRGWETQYF
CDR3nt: TGTGCCTGGTCCTTCAGAGGTTGGGAGACCCAGTACTTC

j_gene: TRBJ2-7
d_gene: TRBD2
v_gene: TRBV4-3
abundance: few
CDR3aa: CASSQDSLGLAGGGAYEQYF
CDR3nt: TGCGCCAGCAGCCAAGATAGCCTGGGGCTAGCGGGAGGCGGGGCCTACGAGCAGTACTTC

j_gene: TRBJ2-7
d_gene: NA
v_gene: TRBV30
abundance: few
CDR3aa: CAWNRDTTYEQYF
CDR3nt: TGTGCCTGGAACAGAGATACCACCTACGAGCAGTACTTC

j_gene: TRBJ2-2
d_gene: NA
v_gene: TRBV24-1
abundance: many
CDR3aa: CATSEAEPPGELFF
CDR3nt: TGTGCCACCAGTGAAGCTGAACCTCCCGGGGAGCTGTTTTTT

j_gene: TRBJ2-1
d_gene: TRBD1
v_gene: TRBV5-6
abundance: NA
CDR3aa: CASSWDRNEQFF
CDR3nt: TGTGCCAGCAGTTGGGACAGGAATGAGCAGTTCTTC

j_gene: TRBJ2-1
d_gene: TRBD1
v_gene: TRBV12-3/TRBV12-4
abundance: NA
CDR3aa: CASTPTGNEQFF
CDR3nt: TGTGCCAGCACCCCGACAGGGAATGAGCAGTTCTTC

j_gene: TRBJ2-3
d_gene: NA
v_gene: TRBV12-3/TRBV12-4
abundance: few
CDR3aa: CASSFRGGTDTQYF
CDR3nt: TGTGCCAGCAGTTTTCGCGGGGGCACAGATACGCAGTATTTT

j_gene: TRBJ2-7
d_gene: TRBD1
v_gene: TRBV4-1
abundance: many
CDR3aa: CASSPGQASYEQYF
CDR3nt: TGCGCCAGCAGCCCCGGACAGGCCTCCTACGAGCAGTACTTC

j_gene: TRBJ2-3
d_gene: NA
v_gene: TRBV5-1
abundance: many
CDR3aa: CASRLTVTDTQYF
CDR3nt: TGCGCCAGCAGACTGACAGTAACAGATACGCAGTATTTT

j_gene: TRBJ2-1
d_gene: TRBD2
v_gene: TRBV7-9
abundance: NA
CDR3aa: CASSLRAGMDWDEQFF
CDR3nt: TGTGCCAGCAGCTTAAGAGCGGGAATGGATTGGGATGAGCAGTTCTTC

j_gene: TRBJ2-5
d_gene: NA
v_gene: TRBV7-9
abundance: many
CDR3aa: CASSPRGLQETQYF
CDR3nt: TGTGCCAGCAGCCCCCGCGGTCTTCAAGAGACCCAGTACTTC

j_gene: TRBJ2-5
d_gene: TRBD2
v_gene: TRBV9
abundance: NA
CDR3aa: CASSDGGLAGKETQYF
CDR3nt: TGTGCCAGCAGCGATGGGGGACTAGCGGGGAAAGAGACCCAGTACTTC

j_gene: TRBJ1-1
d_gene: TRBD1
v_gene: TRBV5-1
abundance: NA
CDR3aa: CASSFAASGTGRMNTEAFF
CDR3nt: TGCGCCAGCAGCTTTGCCGCTTCCGGGACAGGGCGGATGAACACTGAAGCTTTCTTT

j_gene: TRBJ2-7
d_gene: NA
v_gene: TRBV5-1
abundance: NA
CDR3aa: CASSLGRLGDEQYF
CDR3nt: TGCGCCAGCAGCTTGGGACGTCTAGGGGACGAGCAGTACTTC

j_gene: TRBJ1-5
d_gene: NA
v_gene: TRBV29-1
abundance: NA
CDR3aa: CSVAGAGEGYSNQPQHF
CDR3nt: TGCAGCGTTGCCGGGGCAGGGGAAGGGTATAGCAATCAGCCCCAGCATTTT

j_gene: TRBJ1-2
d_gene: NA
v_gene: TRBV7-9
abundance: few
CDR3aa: CASSITSKGRNSGYTF
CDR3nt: TGTGCCAGCAGCATAACTTCGAAAGGCAGAAACTCTGGCTACACCTTC

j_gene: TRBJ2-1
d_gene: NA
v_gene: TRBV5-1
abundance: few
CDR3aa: CASSLNSPPQFF
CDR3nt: TGCGCCAGCAGCTTGAACAGCCCTCCACAGTTCTTC

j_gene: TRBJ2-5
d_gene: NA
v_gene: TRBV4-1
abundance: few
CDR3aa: CASSQDPHREETQYF
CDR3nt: TGCGCCAGCAGCCAAGATCCACACAGGGAAGAGACCCAGTACTTC

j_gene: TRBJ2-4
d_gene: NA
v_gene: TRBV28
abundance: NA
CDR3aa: CASSPPGIAKNIQYF
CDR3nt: TGTGCCAGCAGCCCCCCGGGGATAGCCAAAAACATTCAGTACTTC

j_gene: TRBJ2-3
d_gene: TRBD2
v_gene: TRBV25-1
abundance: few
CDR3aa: CASSERERGKSTDTQYF
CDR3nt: TGTGCCAGCAGTGAAAGGGAGCGGGGGAAGTCGACAGATACGCAGTATTTT